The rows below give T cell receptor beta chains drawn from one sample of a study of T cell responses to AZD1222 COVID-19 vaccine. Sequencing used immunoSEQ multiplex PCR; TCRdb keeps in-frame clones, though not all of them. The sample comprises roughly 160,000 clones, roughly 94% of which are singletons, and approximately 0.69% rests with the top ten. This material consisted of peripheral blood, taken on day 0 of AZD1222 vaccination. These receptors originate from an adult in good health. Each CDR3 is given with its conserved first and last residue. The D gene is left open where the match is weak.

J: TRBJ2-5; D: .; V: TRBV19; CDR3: CASREGGETQYF; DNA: TGTGCCAGTAGAGAGGGTGGAGAGACCCAGTACTTC
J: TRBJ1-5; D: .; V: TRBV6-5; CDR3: CASSYDGGNQPQHF; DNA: TGTGCCAGCAGTTACGACGGGGGCAATCAGCCCCAGCATTTT
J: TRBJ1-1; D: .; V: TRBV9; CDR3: CASSVDPMNTEAFF; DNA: TGTGCCAGCAGCGTAGACCCAATGAACACTGAAGCTTTCTTT
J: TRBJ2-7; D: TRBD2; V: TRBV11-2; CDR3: CASSLRTSGSFDEQYF; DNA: TGTGCCAGCAGCTTACGGACTAGCGGGAGTTTCGACGAGCAGTACTTC
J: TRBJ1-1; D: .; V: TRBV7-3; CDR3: CASSLGHTNTEAFF; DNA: TGTGCCAGCAGCCTCGGGCACACCAACACTGAAGCTTTCTTT
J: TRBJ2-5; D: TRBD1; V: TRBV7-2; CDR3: CASSFQGVVKETQYF; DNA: TGTGCCAGCAGCTTCCAGGGGGTTGTAAAAGAGACCCAGTACTTC
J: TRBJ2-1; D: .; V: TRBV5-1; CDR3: CASRTMTGYNEQFF; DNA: TGCGCCAGCAGGACCATGACAGGTTACAATGAGCAGTTCTTC
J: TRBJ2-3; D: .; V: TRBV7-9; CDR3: CAATGNTDTQYF; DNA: TGTGCCGCCACAGGGAACACAGATACGCAGTATTTT
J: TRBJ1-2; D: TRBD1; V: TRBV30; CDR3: CAWSVKGQGGGYTF; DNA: TGTGCCTGGAGTGTAAAGGGGCAGGGGGGTGGCTACACCTTC
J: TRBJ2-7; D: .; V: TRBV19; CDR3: CASSPGTLGPEQYF; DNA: TGTGCCAGTAGTCCCGGGACCCTCGGACCCGAGCAGTACTTC
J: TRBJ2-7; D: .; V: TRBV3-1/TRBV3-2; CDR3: CASSRTNYEQYF; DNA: TGTGCCAGCAGCCGGACTAACTACGAGCAGTACTTC
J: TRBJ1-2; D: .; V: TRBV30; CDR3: CAWSVPNSHYGYTF; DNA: TGTGCCTGGAGTGTTCCAAACAGCCACTATGGCTACACCTTC
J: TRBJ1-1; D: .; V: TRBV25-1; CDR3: CASTLTRETEAFF; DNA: TGTGCCAGCACTCTCACCCGCGAGACTGAAGCTTTCTTT
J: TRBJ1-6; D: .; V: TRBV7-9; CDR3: CASSLGFGRGHSPLHF; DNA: TGTGCCAGCAGCTTAGGATTTGGCAGGGGTCATTCACCCCTCCACTTT
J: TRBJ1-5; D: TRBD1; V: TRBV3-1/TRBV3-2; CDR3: CASSQQGALGNQPQHF; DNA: TGTGCCAGCAGCCAGCAGGGGGCTCTGGGCAATCAGCCCCAGCATTTT
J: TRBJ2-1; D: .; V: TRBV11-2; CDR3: CASSLVRGRSSYNEQFF; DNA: TGTGCCAGCAGCTTAGTCCGCGGTAGGAGCTCCTACAATGAGCAGTTCTTC
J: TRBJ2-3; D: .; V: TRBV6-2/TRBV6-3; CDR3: CASSSGLEYTQYF; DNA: TGTGCCAGCAGCTCCGGATTGGAATATACGCAGTATTTT
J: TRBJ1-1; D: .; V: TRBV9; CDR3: CASSVDPLTGNTEAFF; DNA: TGTGCCAGCAGCGTAGACCCATTGACAGGCAACACTGAAGCTTTCTTT
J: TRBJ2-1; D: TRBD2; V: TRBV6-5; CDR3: CAIVRGGLLYNEQFF; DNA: TGTGCCATCGTAAGGGGAGGGCTCCTTTACAATGAGCAGTTCTTC
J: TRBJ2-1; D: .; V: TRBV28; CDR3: CASSLSTSRRSEQFF; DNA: TGTGCCAGCAGTTTATCGACTAGTCGACGAAGTGAGCAGTTCTTC
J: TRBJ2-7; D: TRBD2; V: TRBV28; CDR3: CASSLSLAEYEQYF; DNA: TGTGCCAGCAGTTTGAGTCTAGCGGAGTACGAGCAGTACTTC
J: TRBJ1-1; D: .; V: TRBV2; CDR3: CAELTVWAEAFF; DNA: TGTGCCGAACTGACAGTATGGGCTGAAGCTTTCTTT
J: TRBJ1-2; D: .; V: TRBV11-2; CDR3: CASSLNLGRATNYGYTF; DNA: TGTGCCAGCAGCTTAAATCTGGGCAGGGCGACTAACTATGGCTACACCTTC
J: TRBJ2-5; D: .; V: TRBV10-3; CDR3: CAIKTGPQETQYF; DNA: TGTGCCATCAAGACTGGACCCCAAGAGACCCAGTACTTC
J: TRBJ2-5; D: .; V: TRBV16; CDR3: CASISYVVRGETQYF; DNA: TGTGCCAGCATCTCCTATGTTGTCCGTGGAGAGACCCAGTACTTC
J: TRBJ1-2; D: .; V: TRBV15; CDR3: CATSRERYYGYTF; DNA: TGTGCCACCAGCAGAGAACGGTACTATGGCTACACCTTC
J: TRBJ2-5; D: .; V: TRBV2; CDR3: CASSVNSQETQYF; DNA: TGTGCCAGCAGTGTGAACTCCCAAGAGACCCAGTACTTC
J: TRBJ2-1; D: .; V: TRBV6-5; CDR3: CASSRGGDEQFF; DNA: TGTGCCAGCAGCCGGGGTGGGGATGAGCAGTTCTTC
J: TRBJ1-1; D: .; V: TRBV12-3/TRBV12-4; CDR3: CASSLAQGAEAFF; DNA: TGTGCCAGCAGTTTAGCTCAGGGAGCGGAAGCTTTCTTT